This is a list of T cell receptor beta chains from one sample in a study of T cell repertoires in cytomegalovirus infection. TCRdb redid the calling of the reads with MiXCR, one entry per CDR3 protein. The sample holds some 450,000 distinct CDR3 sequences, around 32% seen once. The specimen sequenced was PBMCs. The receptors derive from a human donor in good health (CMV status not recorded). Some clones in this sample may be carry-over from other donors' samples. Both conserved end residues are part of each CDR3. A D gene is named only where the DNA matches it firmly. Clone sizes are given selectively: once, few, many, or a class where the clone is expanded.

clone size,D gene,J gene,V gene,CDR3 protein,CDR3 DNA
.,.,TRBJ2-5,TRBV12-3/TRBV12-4,CASSYIETQYF,TGTGCCAGCAGTTACATTGAGACCCAGTACTTC
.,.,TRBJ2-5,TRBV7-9,CASSLGAGIQETQYF,TGTGCCAGCAGCTTAGGGGCAGGGATCCAAGAGACCCAGTACTTC
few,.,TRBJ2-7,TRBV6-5,CASLQGYEQYF,TGTGCCAGCCTACAGGGTTACGAGCAGTACTTC
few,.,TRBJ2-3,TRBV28,CASGGPPTKDTQYF,TGTGCCAGCGGTGGCCCCCCCACTAAAGATACGCAGTATTTT
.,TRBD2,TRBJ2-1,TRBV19,CASSIAAGELNEQFF,TGTGCCAGTAGTATAGCAGCGGGGGAACTCAATGAGCAGTTCTTC
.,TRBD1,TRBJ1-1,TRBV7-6,CASSLVQKPGQLNTEAFF,TGTGCCAGCAGCTTAGTCCAAAAACCGGGACAGTTGAACACTGAAGCTTTCTTT
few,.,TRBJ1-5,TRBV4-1,CASSQGGGQPQHF,TGCGCCAGCAGCCAAGGGGGCGGTCAGCCCCAGCATTTT
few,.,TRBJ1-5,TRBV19,CASRGQSHQPQHF,TGTGCCAGTAGAGGACAGTCACATCAGCCCCAGCATTTT
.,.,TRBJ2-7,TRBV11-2,CASTQEAYEQYF,TGTGCCAGCACACAGGAGGCCTACGAGCAGTACTTC
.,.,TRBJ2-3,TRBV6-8,CASRALFPTVTDTQYF,TGTGCCAGCAGGGCCCTTTTCCCGACTGTCACAGATACGCAGTATTTT
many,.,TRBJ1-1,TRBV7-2,CASSLRAQRTEAFF,TGTGCCAGCAGCTTAAGGGCCCAGAGGACTGAAGCTTTCTTT
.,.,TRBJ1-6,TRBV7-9,CASGSGPAGNSPLHF,TGTGCCAGCGGCTCGGGGCCTGCGGGGAATTCACCCCTCCACTTT
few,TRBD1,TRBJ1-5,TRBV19,CASDRAPPSNQPQHF,TGTGCCTCGGACAGGGCCCCACCTAGCAATCAGCCCCAGCATTTT
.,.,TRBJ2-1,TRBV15,CATAGSSYNEQFF,TGTGCCACCGCGGGGAGCTCCTACAATGAGCAGTTCTTC
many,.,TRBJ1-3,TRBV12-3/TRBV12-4,CASSFPPPGNTIYF,TGTGCCAGCAGTTTCCCTCCTCCCGGAAACACCATATATTTT
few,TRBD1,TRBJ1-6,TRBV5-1,CASSWVTGYNSPLHF,TGCGCCAGCAGCTGGGTGACAGGGTATAATTCACCCCTCCACTTT
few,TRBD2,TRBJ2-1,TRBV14,CASSQASGGAYEQFF,TGTGCCAGCAGCCAAGCGAGCGGGGGGGCCTATGAGCAGTTCTTC
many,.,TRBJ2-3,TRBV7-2,CASSSPRTTLRTDTQYF,TGTGCCAGCAGCTCCCCCCGGACCACATTACGAACAGATACGCAGTATTTT
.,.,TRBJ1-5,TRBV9,CASSVAEGAHQPQHF,TGTGCCAGCAGCGTAGCTGAGGGAGCCCATCAGCCCCAGCATTTT
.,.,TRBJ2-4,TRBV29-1,CSVEPFLAKNIQYF,TGCAGCGTTGAGCCTTTCCTAGCCAAAAACATTCAGTACTTC
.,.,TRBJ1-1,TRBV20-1,CSLRGGTEAFF,TGCAGTCTCAGGGGAGGCACTGAAGCTTTCTTT
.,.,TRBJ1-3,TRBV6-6,CAGSGGGNTIYF,TGTGCCGGCAGTGGAGGGGGTAACACCATATATTTT
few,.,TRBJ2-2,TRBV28,CASGLGGPTNTGELFF,TGTGCCAGCGGTTTGGGGGGACCTACGAACACCGGGGAGCTGTTTTTT
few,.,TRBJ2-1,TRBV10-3,CATWDLSSYNEQFF,TGTGCCACATGGGACTTAAGCTCCTACAATGAGCAGTTCTTC
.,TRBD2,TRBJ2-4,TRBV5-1,CASSLSTSITKNIQYF,TGCGCCAGCAGCTTGTCGACTAGCATAACCAAAAACATTCAGTACTTC
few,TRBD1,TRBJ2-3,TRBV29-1,CSVDDRDEAQYF,TGCAGCGTTGACGACAGGGATGAAGCGCAGTATTTT
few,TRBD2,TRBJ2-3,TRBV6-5,CASTPGLAGGPDTQYF,TGTGCCAGCACCCCGGGACTAGCGGGGGGGCCCGATACGCAGTATTTT
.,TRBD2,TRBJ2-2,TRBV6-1,CASSQHGVAGSNTGELFF,TGTGCCAGCAGTCAACACGGGGTAGCGGGGTCGAACACCGGGGAGCTGTTTTTT
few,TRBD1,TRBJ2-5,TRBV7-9,CASSLRGQFEETQYF,TGTGCCAGCAGCTTACGGGGACAGTTCGAAGAGACCCAGTACTTC
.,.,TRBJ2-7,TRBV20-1,CSAPSASKGSYEQYF,TGCAGTGCTCCCTCGGCAAGTAAAGGGAGTTACGAGCAGTACTTC
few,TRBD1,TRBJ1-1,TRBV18,CASSPSGQGLPEAFF,TGTGCCAGCTCACCATCGGGACAGGGGTTACCTGAAGCTTTCTTT
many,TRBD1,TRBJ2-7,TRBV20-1,CSASLRDRGPGEQYF,TGCAGTGCTAGCCTCCGGGACAGGGGGCCCGGCGAGCAGTACTTC
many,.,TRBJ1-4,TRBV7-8,CASSLVDRRATNEKLFF,TGTGCCAGCAGCTTAGTGGATCGGAGAGCAACTAATGAAAAACTGTTTTTT
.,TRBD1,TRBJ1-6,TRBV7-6,CASSLDTGGNSPLHF,TGTGCCAGCAGCTTAGATACAGGGGGAAATTCACCCCTCCACTTT
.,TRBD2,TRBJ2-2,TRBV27,CASSFLTSGATNTGEMFF,TGTGCCAGCAGTTTCCTCACTAGCGGGGCTACGAACACCGGGGAGATGTTTTTT
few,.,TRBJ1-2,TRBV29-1,CSTGPSPGYTF,TGCAGCACAGGACCGTCCCCCGGCTACACCTTC
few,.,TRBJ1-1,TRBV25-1,CASSDRKNTEAFF,TGTGCCAGCAGTGACCGGAAGAACACTGAAGCTTTCTTT
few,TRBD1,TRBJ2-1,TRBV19,CASRTGWNEQFF,TGTGCCAGCCGGACAGGGTGGAATGAGCAGTTCTTC
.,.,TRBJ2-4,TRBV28,CASSPHGLAKNIQYF,TGTGCCAGCAGTCCCCACGGGCTAGCCAAAAACATTCAGTACTTC
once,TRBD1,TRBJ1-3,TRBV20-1,CSATGTGEAKHF,TGCAGTGCTACCGGGACAGGGGAGGCGAAGCATTTT
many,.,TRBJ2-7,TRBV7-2,CASSPKADLYEQYF,TGTGCCAGCAGCCCAAAAGCTGACCTATACGAGCAGTACTTC
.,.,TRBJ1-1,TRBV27,CASSLWIEAFF,TGTGCCAGCAGTTTGTGGATTGAAGCTTTCTTT
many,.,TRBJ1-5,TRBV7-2,CASSLGPLGSNQPQHF,TGTGCCAGCAGCTTGGGTCCCCTCGGAAGCAATCAGCCCCAGCATTTT
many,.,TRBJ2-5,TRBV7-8,CASSPHLTEIQETQYF,TGTGCCAGCAGCCCTCACCTGACAGAAATCCAAGAGACCCAGTACTTC
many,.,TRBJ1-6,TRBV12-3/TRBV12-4,CASSPRDRSSYNSPLHF,TGTGCCAGCAGTCCACGGGACCGAAGCTCCTATAATTCACCCCTCCACTTT
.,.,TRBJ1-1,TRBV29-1,CSVDRVNTEAFF,TGCAGCGTTGACAGGGTGAACACTGAAGCTTTCTTT
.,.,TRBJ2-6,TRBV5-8,CASSFGPHSGANVLTF,TGTGCCAGCAGCTTTGGACCTCACTCTGGGGCCAACGTCCTGACTTTC
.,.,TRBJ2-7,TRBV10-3,CAISRPMKSHEQYF,TGTGCCATCAGTAGACCGATGAAAAGTCACGAGCAGTACTTC
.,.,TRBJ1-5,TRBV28,CASSLWTYLNQPQHF,TGTGCCAGCAGTCTCTGGACATACCTTAATCAGCCCCAGCATTTT
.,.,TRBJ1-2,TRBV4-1,CASSQDGGAGGYTF,TGCGCCAGCAGCCAAGATGGGGGGGCTGGCGGCTACACCTTC
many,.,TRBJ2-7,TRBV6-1,CASSNPGTYEQYF,TGTGCCAGCAGTAATCCAGGGACCTACGAGCAGTACTTC
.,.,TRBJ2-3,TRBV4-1,CASSRDHSSPSTDTQYF,TGCGCCAGCAGCCGGGACCATAGCTCACCGAGCACAGATACGCAGTATTTT
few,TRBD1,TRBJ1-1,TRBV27,CASRGQGRGTEAFF,TGTGCCAGCCGGGGACAGGGGCGGGGAACTGAAGCTTTCTTT
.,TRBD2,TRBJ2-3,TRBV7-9,CASSPGARGGLLQYF,TGTGCCAGCAGCCCTGGTGCGCGGGGGGGCCTGTTGCAGTATTTT
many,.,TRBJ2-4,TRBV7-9,CASSFGQSDQRGIQYF,TGTGCCAGCAGCTTTGGGCAGTCCGACCAGAGGGGCATTCAGTACTTC